The 16 T cell receptor beta chains listed next were all sequenced from one sample in a study of T-cell memory formation after mild COVID-19. TCRdb processed the 5' RACE reads anew with MiXCR; each CDR3 protein has one entry. The profile shows approximately 480,000 distinct CDR3 sequences, roughly 18% of them singletons. The sample was PBMCs or a T cell subset sorted from them (not recorded which). These receptors all come from an adult woman who had mild COVID-19 (a few samples of this study predate the infection). Cell type and time point are not known.

This sequence joins TRBV5-1 and TRBJ1-1; tentative D call: TRBD1 (6 bases). The CDR3 is 11 amino acids. From germline, CDR1 is SGHRS and CDR2 YFSETQ. Trimming removed 7 bases at V and 6 bases at J, with 10 bases between. CDR3 sequence: CASLGAAEAFF. The CDR3 DNA is TGCGCCAGCTTGGGGGCAGCTGAAGCTTTCTTT.

The chain has TRBV4-3 and TRBJ1-2; 12 positions match TRBD1. The CDR3 loop spans 15 amino acids. The J segment lost 5 bases and the V segment lost 5 bases, leaving 6 bases of the junction unmatched. The germline V gene has CDR1 LGHNA and CDR2 YSLEER. The CDR3 sequence is CASSDRDRGLYGYTF. CDR3 coding DNA: TGCGCCAGCAGCGACCGGGACAGGGGGCTATATGGCTACACCTTC.

The chain uses TRBV7-3 and TRBJ2-1, with 9 bases lining up with TRBD1. This CDR3 has 13 residues. The V gene end was trimmed by 6 bases and the J gene end by 7 bases; junction bases not matched to a gene: 4. Germline loops: CDR1 SGHTA, CDR2 FQGTGA. CDR3 DNA: TGTGCCAGCAGGGACAGGGGAAAGAATGAGCAGTTCTTC. Its translation: CASRDRGKNEQFF.

This rearrangement joins TRBV20-1 to TRBJ2-1, with TRBD2 matching 11 bases. J was trimmed by 10 bases and V by 4 bases; bases with no gene match: 12. The CDR3 covers 15 residues. Per the germline V gene, CDR1 is DFQATT and CDR2 is SNEGSKA (reference sequence). The chain's CDR3 is CSAISGTSGGREQFF. The CDR3 DNA sequence: TGCAGTGCTATCTCCGGGACTAGCGGAGGGCGGGAGCAGTTCTTC.

About this clonotype: One end of the junction fails to match germline, which may point to a read error. This chain links TRBV7-9 with TRBJ2-1; TRBD1 matches at 7 bases. This CDR3 is built from 11 residues. Germline V gene data show CDR1 as SEHNR and CDR2 as FQNEAQ (reference sequence). The CDR3, as DNA: TGTGCCAGCAGCTCCCAGGGGGAGCCGTTCTTC. It codes for CASSSQGEPFF. Supplemented by reference TRBV7-9 and TRBJ2-1, the full variable domain reads DTGVSQNPRHKITKRGQNVTFRCDPISEHNRLYWYRQTLGQGPEFLTYFQNEAQLEKSRLLSDRFSAERPKGSFSTLEIQRTEQGDSAMYLCASSSQGEPFFGPGTRLTVL.

This clonotype turned up a few times. The chain combines TRBV25-1 with TRBJ1-6; maybe TRBD1 (6 bases). The CDR3 covers 15 residues. Trimming took off 1 base at V and 7 bases at J, with 11 bases between the two ends. Germline CDR1 reads MGHDK; CDR2 reads SYGVNS. Here the CDR3 DNA reads TGTGCCAGCAGTGAATCAGGGGCTGGGAATTCACCCCTCCACTTT. Translating it yields CASSESGAGNSPLHF.

V is TRBV3-1 and J is TRBJ2-7; D uncertain. The germline gives CDR1 LGHDT, CDR2 YNNKEL (reference sequence). The CDR3 is 13 amino acids. Between the trimmed V and J ends, which lost 1 base and 4 bases, there was a span of 8 bases. CDR3 DNA: TGTGCCAGCAGCCAAGTGGTGGGGTACGAGCAGTACTTC. This translates into CASSQVVGYEQYF.

The chain carries TRBV2 and TRBJ2-7, with TRBD1 matching 10 bases. The CDR3 length is 15 residues. Germline values: CDR1 SNHLY, CDR2 FYNNEI. J gave up 2 bases and V 5 bases, and 6 bases lay outside the gene matches. The CDR3 DNA is TGTGCCAGCAGTTCCGGGACAGGGGTCCCCTACGAGCAGTACTTC. This codes for CASSSGTGVPYEQYF.

The chain employs TRBV7-8 and TRBJ1-1, with D perhaps matching TRBD1 (5 bases). Trimming removed 8 bases at V and 0 bases at J, with 10 bases between. CDR3 length: 13 residues. Per the germline V gene, CDR1 is SGHVS and CDR2 is FQNEAQ. The CDR3 here is CASCRQMNTEAFF. The CDR3 nucleotides are TGTGCCAGCTGTCGACAGATGAACACTGAAGCTTTCTTT.

The rearrangement joins TRBV10-3 to TRBJ2-1; 8 bases map to TRBD2. V gave up 6 bases and J gave up 8 bases; unmatched junction bases: 9. Germline V gene sequence: CDR1 ENHRY, CDR2 SYGVKD. The CDR3 length is 14 residues. CDR3 sequence (DNA): TGTGCCATCAGATCCCGGGAGGGCGGGGATGAGCAGTTCTTC. It is translated as CAIRSREGGDEQFF.

This clonotype was counted many times. The chain has TRBV9 and TRBJ1-1, with D unclear. The germline V gene has CDR1 SGDLS and CDR2 YYNGEE. The CDR3 contains 14 residues. Trimming pared 2 bases from V and 0 bases from J, leaving 8 bases between. CDR3 residues: CASSVGTLNTEAFF. The CDR3 nucleotides read TGTGCCAGCAGCGTTGGAACACTGAACACTGAAGCTTTCTTT.

The chain uses TRBV30 and TRBJ1-2, with D perhaps TRBD1 (5 bases). V lost 1 base and J 4 bases, leaving 28 bases between the germline ends. The CDR3 is 19 residues long. Germline V lookup: CDR1 GTSNPN, CDR2 SVGIG (reference sequence). CDR3 sequence reads: CAWSALRTSGTAASYGYTF. The CDR3 bases are TGTGCCTGGAGTGCGCTACGCACCTCCGGGACGGCCGCTAGCTATGGCTACACCTTC.

The chain employs TRBV10-3 and TRBJ2-7, with a possible D match to TRBD2 (6 bases). The ends were cut back, 0 bases at V and 2 bases at J, with 8 bases in the middle. This CDR3 is 14 amino acids long. Germline values: CDR1 ENHRY, CDR2 SYGVKD. The chain's CDR3 is CAISESEGTYEQYF. The CDR3 nucleotides read TGTGCCATCAGTGAGTCGGAGGGGACCTACGAGCAGTACTTC.

The chain couples TRBV18 to TRBJ2-7; D may be TRBD2 (5 bases). Germline CDR1 KGHSH, CDR2 LQKENI. Trimming left V 4 bases short and J 6 bases short, with 10 bases between. The CDR3 loop spans 12 amino acids. CDR3 in amino acids: CASSHRRSEQYF. CDR3 in DNA: TGTGCCAGCTCACATAGGAGGTCCGAGCAGTACTTC.

The chain has TRBV19 and TRBJ2-1; 8 bases align to TRBD1. Trimming took 0 bases from V and 1 from J; bases not matched to a gene: 11. Germline V gene data show CDR1 as LNHDA and CDR2 as SQIVND (reference sequence). This CDR3 contains 19 residues. The CDR3 protein is CASSIDRGPGKPSYNEQFF. The CDR3, as DNA: TGTGCCAGTAGTATAGACAGGGGGCCCGGAAAACCTTCCTACAATGAGCAGTTCTTC.

This clonotype was observed a few times. This rearrangement joins TRBV5-1 to TRBJ2-7, with 7 bases matching TRBD1. V lost 1 base to trimming and J lost 3 bases; unmatched junction nucleotides: 7. The germline CDR1 and CDR2 sequences are SGHRS and YFSETQ. The CDR3 consists of 15 residues. DNA of the CDR3: TGCGCCAGCAGCTTGCTAGGGACAGCTCTCTACGAGCAGTACTTC. As protein: CASSLLGTALYEQYF.